The clone carrying this TCR beta chain was recorded a few times. The CDR3 is made up of 15 amino acids. The germline CDR1 and CDR2 sequences are SGHNT and YYREEE (reference sequence). With 4 bases clipped from V and 8 bases from J, the junction kept 8 bases outside the gene matches. Amplification of TCR beta used genomic DNA extracted from peripheral blood. The data stem from a study of T cell repertoires in aging, cancer and after chemotherapy. About the research overall: Millions of TCR reads were in the whole dataset.

Multiplex touch-down PCR with TRB-A/B primers amplified rearranged V-D-J TRB sequences. TCRdb re-called the multiplex PCR reads through MiXCR, storing one row per CDR3 protein. This sample has 9,500 to 13,000 distinct CDR3 sequences; around 35% occur once, and the top ten carry about 7.8%. The TCR sequence derives from a human donor in good health. The chain combines TRBV5-4 with TRBJ1-6; TRBD1 aligns across 8 bases. The sequencing input was blood. The CDR3 sequence: CASSPTTGEYSPLHF. In DNA form, the CDR3 reads TGTGCCAGCAGCCCCACGACAGGGGAATATTCACCCCTCCACTTT.